A single sample is the source of the 21 T cell receptor beta chains below, sequenced in a study of blood T cell repertoires in COVID-19. Only in-frame clones appear in the TCRdb table, and some are missing; sequencing was by immunoSEQ multiplex PCR. In the table there are some 110,000 clones, 84% of which are singletons. Source material: peripheral blood. The receptors come from a woman aged 55-75 years with acute or convalescent COVID-19.

With regard to this clone: At the DNA level, this CDR3 is encoded by other sequences in the same sample as well. This chain uses TRBV2 with TRBJ2-3, with TRBD2 matching 7 bases. The V segment lost 0 bases and the J segment 0 bases; nucleotides outside the gene matches: 0. The CDR3 runs to 15 residues. CDR1 and CDR2 (germline): SNHLY, FYNNEI. The CDR3 nucleotides are TGTGCCAGCAGTGAAGCGGGGGGGAGCACAGATACGCAGTATTTT. Its protein is CASSEAGGSTDTQYF.

The chain couples TRBV10-3 to TRBJ1-4; maybe TRBD1 (5 bases). Germline V CDR1 and CDR2: ENHRY, SYGVKD. Deletions cut 8 bases from V and 5 bases from J, with 12 bases between. The CDR3 length is 13 residues. The CDR3 loop reads CAIGAGRNEKLFF. CDR3 bases: TGTGCCATCGGGGCGGGGAGGAATGAAAAACTGTTTTTT.

The chain joins TRBV19 to TRBJ1-2, with 7 bases identical to TRBD1. Trimming took 5 bases from V and 6 from J; bases not matched to a gene: 18. The germline V gene has CDR1 LNHDA and CDR2 SQIVND (reference sequence). CDR3 length: 17 residues. CDR3 bases: TGTGCCAGTAGTGCGGATGGGACAGTTTTCCTTGGGCATGGCTACACCTTC. Translated: CASSADGTVFLGHGYTF.

This clone was seen just once. The chain is built from TRBV3-1 (or the pseudogene TRBV3-2) and TRBJ2-7; 8 bases match TRBD1. V shed 1 base and J 2 bases; nucleotides not matched to a gene: 4. The CDR3 sequence is 15 residues long. CDR1 LGHDT and CDR2 YNNKEL come from the germline V gene (reference sequence). CDR3 coding DNA: TGTGCCAGCAGCCAAGTGACAGGGGTTCCCTACGAGCAGTACTTC. This gives the protein CASSQVTGVPYEQYF.

This chain connects TRBV10-3 to TRBJ1-1; D uncertain. This CDR3 is 18 amino acids long. Germline CDR1 ENHRY, CDR2 SYGVKD. Deletions cut 0 bases from V and 2 bases from J, with 19 bases between. CDR3 sequence reads: CAISESNLQSRPNTEAFF. The CDR3 region has the DNA TGTGCCATCAGTGAGTCGAACCTACAGTCAAGGCCCAACACTGAAGCTTTCTTT.

CDR3 sequence: CASSVTGQTYEQYF. Here the CDR3 DNA reads TGTGCCAGCAGCGTAACTGGACAAACCTACGAGCAGTACTTC. The chain joins TRBV9 to TRBJ2-7; D is perhaps TRBD1 (5 bases). V lost 1 base and J 2 bases, leaving 10 bases between the germline ends. The germline CDR1 and CDR2 sequences are SGDLS and YYNGEE. CDR3 length: 14 residues.

This clone came up once. V and J are TRBV15 and TRBJ2-2; no definite D call. The V and J ends lost 0 bases and 5 bases respectively, with 7 bases between them. CDR3 length equals 14 residues. Germline assignment: CDR1 LNHNV and CDR2 YYDKDF (reference sequence). The CDR3 DNA sequence: TGTGCCACCAGCAGAGATGTCGGGACCGGGGAGCTGTTTTTT. Its translation is CATSRDVGTGELFF. The full variable domain, its missing parts supplied by reference TRBV15 and TRBJ2-2, is DAMVIQNPRYQVTQFGKPVTLSCSQTLNHNVMYWYQQKSSQAPKLLFHYYDKDFNNEADTPDNFQSRRPNTSFCFLDIRSPGLGDTAMYLCATSRDVGTGELFFGEGSRLTVL.

This clone was found a few times. The rearrangement uses TRBV28 and TRBJ2-1; 11 nucleotides agree with TRBD2. CDR1 is MDHEN and CDR2 is SYDVKM in the germline V gene. The CDR3 consists of 16 residues. V lost 4 bases and J lost 2; bases outside the gene matches: 4. CDR3 coding DNA: TGTGCCAGCAGTTCGGAGGGACTAGCGGCCTACAATGAGCAGTTCTTC. Translating it yields CASSSEGLAAYNEQFF.

J is TRBJ1-2 and V is TRBV10-3, with TRBD1 matching over 7 bases. After removal of 6 bases from V and 3 bases from J, the junction contained 7 bases not matched to a gene. The CDR3 extends over 14 amino acids. In germline, CDR1 is ENHRY, CDR2 SYGVKD. The CDR3 DNA follows: TGTGCCATCAGCGCGGGACAGACAGACTATGGCTACACCTTC. Amino acid sequence: CAISAGQTDYGYTF.

V is TRBV14 and J is TRBJ1-1; TRBD1 matches at 9 bases. With V trimmed by 6 bases and J by 1 base, 6 bases remained unmatched. The CDR3 is 15 residues long. The V gene's germline CDR1 is SGHDN and CDR2 FVKESK. CDR3 bases: TGTGCCAGCAGGAAAGACAGGGGGGGGAACACTGAAGCTTTCTTT. This translates into CASRKDRGGNTEAFF.

The chain couples TRBV5-1 to TRBJ2-3; no reliable D call. The V and J ends lost 2 bases and 4 bases respectively, with 14 bases between them. CDR3 size: 15 residues. Germline assignment: CDR1 SGHRS and CDR2 YFSETQ. CDR3 sequence reads: CASSLSDGSADTQYF. The CDR3 bases are TGCGCCAGCAGCTTATCAGACGGAAGCGCAGATACGCAGTATTTT.

This clone occurred once. CDR3 sequence (DNA): TGTGCCAGTAAATCAGGACAGGGGTCGTACGAGCAGTACTTC. This gives the protein CASKSGQGSYEQYF. This chain connects TRBV6-5 to TRBJ2-7, with 9 bases that match TRBD1. Looked up from germline, CDR1 is MNHEY and CDR2 is SVGAGI. CDR3 length: 14 amino acids. V lost 9 bases and J lost 4; bases outside the gene matches: 10.

The rearrangement uses TRBV7-8 and TRBJ1-5; D unclear. Looked up from germline, CDR1 is SGHVS and CDR2 is FQNEAQ. The V gene lost 1 base and the J gene lost 0 bases, with 7 bases spanning the gap. This CDR3 comprises 15 residues. The CDR3 sequence is CASSLGQISNQPQHF. The CDR3 DNA reads as TGTGCCAGCAGCTTAGGGCAGATTAGCAATCAGCCCCAGCATTTT. The whole variable domain, remainder taken from reference TRBV7-8 and TRBJ1-5, is GAGVSQSPRYKVAKRGQDVALRCDPISGHVSLFWYQQALGQGPEFLTYFQNEAQLDKSGLPSDRFFAERPEGSVSTLKIQRTQQEDSAVYLCASSLGQISNQPQHFGDGTRLSIL.

This chain links TRBV2 with TRBJ2-6; D call uncertain. The CDR3 has 14 amino acids. Trimming cost V 5 bases and J 0 bases, with 5 bases left between them. Germline values: CDR1 SNHLY, CDR2 FYNNEI. Here the CDR3 reads CASSLSSGANVLTF. The CDR3 nucleotides are TGTGCCAGCAGTCTTAGCTCTGGGGCCAACGTCCTGACTTTC. The whole variable domain, remainder taken from reference TRBV2 and TRBJ2-6, is EPEVTQTPSHQVTQMGQEVILRCVPISNHLYFYWYRQILGQKVEFLVSFYNNEISEKSEIFDDQFSVERPDGSNFTLKIRSTKLEDSAMYFCASSLSSGANVLTFGAGSRLTVL.

V is TRBV6-4 and J is TRBJ1-1, with D perhaps matching TRBD1 (6 bases). The V end lost 2 bases, the J end lost 3 bases, and 16 bases lay between the germline ends. This CDR3 region has 16 residues. Looked up from germline, CDR1 is MRHNA and CDR2 is SNTAGT. The CDR3 DNA reads TGTGCCAGCAGTGACGGGGGGGCCTCCGTCGACACTGAAGCTTTCTTT. Residues: CASSDGGASVDTEAFF.

This chain links TRBV10-3 with TRBJ2-7; 7 bases agree with TRBD2. V was clipped by 3 bases and J by 3 bases; unmatched bases: 11. CDR1 is ENHRY and CDR2 is SYGVKD in the germline V gene. The CDR3 is 16 amino acids. The CDR3 DNA reads as TGTGCCATCAGTGATCCGGCTACGGGACTACGCTACGAGCAGTACTTC. Translated, it gives CAISDPATGLRYEQYF.

Only one count was recorded for this clone. The J gene is TRBJ1-2, the V gene TRBV29-1; 12 bases match TRBD1. V shed 3 bases, J shed 4 bases, and the junction held 6 bases outside the gene matches. The germline CDR1 and CDR2 sequences are SQVTM and ANQGSEA. This CDR3 is built from 15 residues. The CDR3 nucleotides are TGCAGCGTTGAGAAGGGGACAGGGGGCGTCTATGGCTACACCTTC. Amino acids: CSVEKGTGGVYGYTF.

The chain is built from TRBV29-1 and TRBJ1-2, with D possibly being TRBD1 (6 bases). Trimming left V 3 bases short and J 8 bases short, with 19 bases between. This CDR3 has 14 residues. Germline V gene lookup returns CDR1 SQVTM and CDR2 ANQGSEA. CDR3 DNA: TGCAGCGTTGATACGTCGGGGGGCGTAGTAGGCTACACCTTC. Translated: CSVDTSGGVVGYTF.

This chain links TRBV3-1 (or the pseudogene TRBV3-2) with TRBJ2-1; D is unresolved. With 2 bases removed from V and 2 bases from J, the gap between germline ends came to 10 bases. The CDR3 length is 15 residues. In germline, CDR1 is LGHDT, CDR2 YNNKEL (reference sequence). The CDR3 spells CASSQLKLAYNEQFF. The CDR3 DNA reads as TGTGCCAGCAGCCAACTCAAACTCGCCTACAATGAGCAGTTCTTC.

The genes are TRBV14 and TRBJ2-2, with unresolved D. CDR3 length: 14 amino acids. Germline loops: CDR1 SGHDN, CDR2 FVKESK. Trimming shortened V by 4 bases and J by 2 bases, and 8 bases separated the two germline ends. The CDR3 is CASSLYLNTGELFF. CDR3 DNA: TGTGCCAGCAGCCTCTACCTAAACACCGGGGAGCTGTTTTTT.

This clone was detected a few times. The CDR3: CASSSMTGANSPLHF. CDR3 bases: TGTGCCAGCAGCTCAATGACAGGGGCCAATTCACCCCTCCACTTT. The V and J genes are TRBV9 and TRBJ1-6; 8 nucleotides align to TRBD1. The ends lost 4 bases at V and 7 bases at J; junction bases unmatched: 7. The V gene's germline CDR1 is SGDLS and CDR2 YYNGEE. The CDR3 has 15 amino acids.